This TCR beta chain was sequenced in a study of regulatory T cells in long-lasting Graves disease. The time point is: newly diagnosed GD, antithyroid drugs for less than 3 months. Extracted RNA from PBMCs served as the source of the TCR library. Assembly of TCR beta libraries relied on iRepertoire HTBI primers together with Arm-PCR of CDR3 regions. Each CDR3 protein gets one entry after TCRdb re-called the multiplex PCR reads with MiXCR. The sample lists approximately 300,000 distinct CDR3 sequences; about 20% were seen once. Findings of the study overall: With approximately 2,500 shared public clonotypes, persistent patients exceeded new patients, who shared about a thousand.

With regard to this clonotype: Its antigen is not known. This may arise from a read error, as a much more abundant clone is one base away.

Sequenced here: peripheral blood mononuclear cells (PBMCs), sampled at new diagnosis, from a patient treated with antithyroid drugs. This TCR was recovered from a female donor with Graves disease.

The DNA of the CDR3 is TGTGCCAGCAGTTTAGCCACTGCGGATCAGCCCCAGCATTTT. The encoded protein is CASSLATADQPQHF. The chain recombines TRBV12-3 or TRBV12-4 with TRBJ1-5; D is uncertain. V was clipped by 0 bases and J by 5 bases, with 8 bases between them. The CDR3 loop spans 14 amino acids.